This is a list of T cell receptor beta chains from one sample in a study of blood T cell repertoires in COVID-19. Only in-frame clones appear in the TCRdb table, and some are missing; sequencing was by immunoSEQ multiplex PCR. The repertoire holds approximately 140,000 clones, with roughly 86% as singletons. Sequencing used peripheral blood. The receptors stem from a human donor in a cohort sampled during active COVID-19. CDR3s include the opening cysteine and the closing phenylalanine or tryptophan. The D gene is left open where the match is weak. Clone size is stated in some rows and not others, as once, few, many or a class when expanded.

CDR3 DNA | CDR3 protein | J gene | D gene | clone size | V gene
TGTGCCAGCAGTGAAAGTTCCGGGACAGGGGGCGTTGAGCAGTACTTC | CASSESSGTGGVEQYF | TRBJ2-7 | TRBD1 | NA | TRBV6-1
TGCGCCAGCAGCCAAGGGCTAGCGGGACCCTACAATGAGCAGTTCTTC | CASSQGLAGPYNEQFF | TRBJ2-1 | TRBD2 | NA | TRBV4-1
TGTGCCAGCAGTGGTAGGGGACAGGATGAGCAGTTCTTC | CASSGRGQDEQFF | TRBJ2-1 | TRBD1 | NA | TRBV2
TGTGCCAGTAGTGAGCAAGGACAGGGGGCGTACACCATATATTTT | CASSEQGQGAYTIYF | TRBJ1-3 | TRBD1 | NA | TRBV19
TGTGCCAGCTCACCACCGGGGGGGTCGAATCAGCCCCAGCATTTT | CASSPPGGSNQPQHF | TRBJ1-5 | NA | NA | TRBV18
TGTGCCAGCAGTTTAGCGGGCTCCTACAATGAGCAGTTCTTC | CASSLAGSYNEQFF | TRBJ2-1 | NA | NA | TRBV27
TGTGCCAGCAGCCTCGGACTGGGAGGGTCCTACAATGAGCAGTTCTTC | CASSLGLGGSYNEQFF | TRBJ2-1 | TRBD2 | NA | TRBV5-5
TGTGCCAGCAGCTTAGTTGGGGGGAAAGCTTTCTTT | CASSLVGGKAFF | TRBJ1-1 | NA | few | TRBV7-9
TGCAGCGTTGAAGATTTTAGGGGCTCGTCCTTCAATGAGCAGTTCTTC | CSVEDFRGSSFNEQFF | TRBJ2-1 | NA | NA | TRBV29-1
TGTGCCAGCAGTGAAGCCGGGCGGGCTTATGGCTACACCTTC | CASSEAGRAYGYTF | TRBJ1-2 | NA | once | TRBV2
TGTGCCAGCAGTGAATCGGGGGGGGTCACGGAAGCTTTCTTT | CASSESGGVTEAFF | TRBJ1-1 | NA | NA | TRBV25-1
TGTGCCAGCAGCTTAGCTCTAGCGGGAGCTTATGAGACCCAGTACTTC | CASSLALAGAYETQYF | TRBJ2-5 | TRBD2 | NA | TRBV7-2
TGCGCCAGCAGCTATACCGGGACAGGGCGGTACGAGCAGTACTTC | CASSYTGTGRYEQYF | TRBJ2-7 | TRBD1 | NA | TRBV4-1
TGTGCCAGCAGCTTAGAGGGGGGGAGTCAGCCCCAGCATTTT | CASSLEGGSQPQHF | TRBJ1-5 | NA | NA | TRBV11-2
TGTGCCAGCAGCCCACGGACTAGCGGGAGGTTTTACAATGAGCAGTTCTTC | CASSPRTSGRFYNEQFF | TRBJ2-1 | TRBD2 | NA | TRBV7-2
TGCGCCAGCAGCCGGACAGGGCGAAATCAGCCCCAGCATTTT | CASSRTGRNQPQHF | TRBJ1-5 | TRBD1 | NA | TRBV5-1
TGTGCCAGCAGCGTAGAGGAAAGGGGATCTTTTATGGAGACCCAGTACTTC | CASSVEERGSFMETQYF | TRBJ2-5 | NA | NA | TRBV9
TGTGCCAGCAGCCTCGGGGTCGCCCAGTACTTC | CASSLGVAQYF | TRBJ2-5 | NA | NA | TRBV3-1/TRBV3-2
TGTGCCAGCAGTTTTTGGGTTGACGGACAGTCCAAAAACATTCAGTACTTC | CASSFWVDGQSKNIQYF | TRBJ2-4 | NA | few | TRBV27
TGTGCCAGTAGTTCGTTGGGACTAGCAGGCAATGAGCAGTTCTTC | CASSSLGLAGNEQFF | TRBJ2-1 | TRBD2 | NA | TRBV19
TGTGCCACACAAAGGTCTCTAGCGTGGAACACCGGGGAGCTGTTTTTT | CATQRSLAWNTGELFF | TRBJ2-2 | NA | NA | TRBV27
TGCGCCAGCAGCGAGGGACAGGGGAACTACAATGAGCAGTTCTTC | CASSEGQGNYNEQFF | TRBJ2-1 | TRBD1 | NA | TRBV5-1
TGTGCCAGTAGTACCAGACAGTTCTACGGGGCCAACGTCCTGACTTTC | CASSTRQFYGANVLTF | TRBJ2-6 | NA | once | TRBV19
TGTGCCAGCAGCCAAGGACAAGTTTCTGGAAACACCATATATTTT | CASSQGQVSGNTIYF | TRBJ1-3 | NA | NA | TRBV7-9
TGTGCCAGCAGCTTAGTTTCAGGGGGTAACACCGGGGAGCTGTTTTTT | CASSLVSGGNTGELFF | TRBJ2-2 | TRBD1 | NA | TRBV7-2
TGCGCCAGCAGCCAAGCCGGCGGGTATACCTACGAGCAGTACTTC | CASSQAGGYTYEQYF | TRBJ2-7 | NA | NA | TRBV4-1
TGCAGCGTTGGATGGCATAGCAATCAGCCCCAGCATTTT | CSVGWHSNQPQHF | TRBJ1-5 | NA | NA | TRBV29-1
TGTGCCAGCACCCTGAGGGATGAGCAGTTCTTC | CASTLRDEQFF | TRBJ2-1 | NA | NA | TRBV7-8
TGTGCCAGCTCACCTAGCGGGGGTTACAATGAGCAGTTCTTC | CASSPSGGYNEQFF | TRBJ2-1 | TRBD2 | NA | TRBV18
TGCGCCAGCAGCCAACGGACTAGCGGGACTTACAATGAGCAGTTCTTC | CASSQRTSGTYNEQFF | TRBJ2-1 | TRBD2 | NA | TRBV4-1
TGCGCCAGCAGCTCTCCCCAAGGGGGGGCCGAGCAGTACTTC | CASSSPQGGAEQYF | TRBJ2-7 | NA | once | TRBV5-1